This T cell receptor beta chain was found in a study of blood T cell repertoires in COVID-19. Overall study context: PBMCs, B-cell-depleted T cells, or T cells were the source of the cDNA or gDNA that made up the material.

TCRdb's copy holds only in-frame clones and misses some; the assay was immunoSEQ multiplex PCR. This sample yields tens of thousands of clones, of which roughly four fifths are seen a single time; around 4.3% belongs to the top ten. The germline V and J ends were trimmed by 1 base and 6 bases, with 14 bases remaining between them. CDR3 length: 15 amino acids. Germline CDR1 is SGDLS and CDR2 is YYNGEE. The chain uses TRBV9 and TRBJ2-1; a possible D gene is TRBD2 (7 bases). The TCR originated in a woman aged 60-75 years with acute or convalescent COVID-19. Sequencing was done on a sample of peripheral blood. The CDR3 is CASSVSAGAPNEQFF. CDR3 in DNA: TGTGCCAGCAGCGTATCGGCGGGGGCCCCCAATGAGCAGTTCTTC. Complete variable domain (other parts from reference TRBV9 and TRBJ2-1): DSGVTQTPKHLITATGQRVTLRCSPRSGDLSVYWYQQSLDQGLQFLIQYYNGEERAKGNILERFSAQQFPDLHSELNLSSLELGDSALYFCASSVSAGAPNEQFFGPGTRLTVL.